The 22 T cell receptor beta chains presented below share a single source sample, sequenced in a study of blood T cell repertoires in COVID-19. TCRdb's copy holds only in-frame clones and misses some; the assay was immunoSEQ multiplex PCR. The top ten clones hold roughly 3.2% of a sample with a few hundred thousand clones, 80% to 85% of them seen once. Sequenced: PBMCs or T cells enriched from blood (not recorded which). All receptors derive from a man aged 50 to 60 who had recovered from COVID-19.

The gene calls are TRBV5-4 and TRBJ1-2; 10 bases align to TRBD1. The germline gives CDR1 SGHNT, CDR2 YYREEE (reference sequence). The V segment lost 2 bases and the J segment 0 bases; nucleotides outside the gene matches: 7. The CDR3 covers 17 residues. The CDR3 is CASSLDRGRPANYGYTF. The CDR3, as DNA: TGTGCCAGCAGCTTAGACAGGGGGCGCCCAGCTAACTATGGCTACACCTTC. The full variable domain, with the rest looked up from reference TRBV5-4 and TRBJ1-2, is ETGVTQSPTHLIKTRGQQVTLRCSSQSGHNTVSWYQQALGQGPQFIFQYYREEENGRGNFPPRFSGLQFPNYSSELNVNALELDDSALYLCASSLDRGRPANYGYTFGSGTRLTVV.

This clone is a singleton in its sample. The V call is TRBV2, the J call TRBJ2-5; maybe TRBD2 (5 bases). CDR3 size: 15 residues. Germline assignment: CDR1 SNHLY and CDR2 FYNNEI. V lost 4 bases, J lost 4 bases, and 16 bases lay in between. Here the CDR3 reads CASSATTPVAETQYF. The CDR3 DNA is TGTGCCAGCAGTGCGACTACTCCTGTGGCAGAGACCCAGTACTTC.

The chain links TRBV24-1 to TRBJ2-7; a weak D match, TRBD2 (5 bases). The CDR3 is made up of 14 amino acids. Trimming left V 2 bases short and J 6 bases short, with 13 bases between. The germline gives CDR1 KGHDR, CDR2 SFDVKD. CDR3 sequence: CATSDSGIKAEQYF. CDR3 coding DNA: TGTGCCACCAGTGATTCCGGGATAAAGGCCGAGCAGTACTTC.

This clone has just one count. The V and J genes are TRBV11-3 and TRBJ1-1, with D perhaps matching TRBD1 (5 bases). Germline CDR1 reads SGHNT; CDR2 reads YENEEA. The CDR3 is 14 amino acids. The ends were cut back, 3 bases at V and 5 bases at J, with 13 bases in the middle. CDR3 region: CASSFAGKGTEAFF. CDR3 in DNA: TGTGCCAGCAGCTTTGCAGGGAAGGGAACTGAAGCTTTCTTT. The full variable domain, rest sourced from reference TRBV11-3 and TRBJ1-1, is EAGVVQSPRYKIIEKKQPVAFWCNPISGHNTLYWYLQNLGQGPELLIRYENEEAVDDSQLPKDRFSAERLKGVDSTLKIQPAELGDSAVYLCASSFAGKGTEAFFGQGTRLTVV.

The rearrangement links TRBV7-3 to TRBJ2-3; 10 bases fit TRBD2. Per germline, CDR1 SGHTA and CDR2 FQGTGA. This CDR3 is built from 19 residues. With 1 base clipped from V and 0 bases from J, the junction kept 10 bases outside the gene matches. Here the CDR3 DNA reads TGTGCCAGCAGCTTAATCGGTAGCGGGAGGAGGGGGAGCACAGATACGCAGTATTTT. Amino acids: CASSLIGSGRRGSTDTQYF.

The rearrangement links TRBV5-1 to TRBJ1-2, with a weak D call TRBD1 (5 bases). The CDR3 spans 14 residues. Per the germline V gene, CDR1 is SGHRS and CDR2 is YFSETQ. Trimming pared 4 bases from V and 6 bases from J, leaving 16 bases between. The CDR3 sequence: CASSPDPGGDGYTF. DNA of the CDR3: TGCGCCAGCAGCCCCGACCCCGGGGGTGATGGCTACACCTTC.

This chain links TRBV6-2 or TRBV6-3 with TRBJ1-6; 7 bases match TRBD1. V was pared by 5 bases and J by 7 bases, with 5 bases of the junction left unmatched. In germline, CDR1 is MNHEY, CDR2 SVGEGT. This CDR3 is 14 amino acids long. The CDR3 spells CASSGGQPNSPLHF. In DNA, the CDR3 is TGTGCCAGCAGTGGGGGACAGCCAAATTCACCCCTCCACTTT.

This chain uses TRBV2 with TRBJ1-3; TRBD1 matches at 10 bases. The V gene end was trimmed by 6 bases and the J gene end by 3 bases; junction bases not matched to a gene: 11. Germline loops: CDR1 SNHLY, CDR2 FYNNEI. CDR3 length equals 17 residues. The CDR3 loop is CASRPGTGVEGGNTIYF. The CDR3 DNA sequence: TGTGCCAGCAGACCCGGGACAGGGGTGGAAGGTGGAAACACCATATATTTT.

This clone was recorded only once. The chain employs TRBV10-3 and TRBJ2-7; TRBD2 matches at 7 bases. With 6 bases clipped from V and 2 bases from J, the junction kept 10 bases outside the gene matches. Germline lookup yields CDR1 ENHRY and CDR2 SYGVKD. The CDR3 sequence is 15 residues long. The CDR3 spells CAIRERGATAYEQYF. CDR3 sequence (DNA): TGTGCCATCAGGGAGCGGGGTGCGACCGCCTACGAGCAGTACTTC.

The rearrangement joins TRBV12-5 to TRBJ1-3; D is possibly TRBD1 (5 bases). The CDR3 covers 13 residues. Per the germline V gene, CDR1 is LGHNT and CDR2 is FRNRAP. V lost 5 bases to trimming and J lost 4 bases, with 9 bases between them. CDR3: CASGTRQGNTIYF. The CDR3 region has the DNA TGTGCTAGTGGTACAAGACAGGGAAACACCATATATTTT.

Only a few counts were recorded for this clone. The V gene is TRBV19, the J gene TRBJ2-1; 11 bases map to TRBD2. The CDR3 spans 16 residues. From germline, CDR1 is LNHDA and CDR2 SQIVND (reference sequence). Losses at the gene ends were 8 bases for V and 3 bases for J; bases not matched to a gene: 9. The chain's CDR3 is CASGVAGGLFYNEQFF. The CDR3 nucleotides read TGTGCCAGTGGGGTAGCGGGGGGGCTGTTCTACAATGAGCAGTTCTTC.

The chain uses TRBV30 and TRBJ1-2; D remains ambiguous. This CDR3 region has 12 residues. Looked up from germline, CDR1 is GTSNPN and CDR2 is SVGIG (reference sequence). The V end was cut by 2 bases, the J end by 4 bases, with 8 bases between. The DNA for the CDR3 is TGTGCCTGGAGTCCGGGTTCCTATGGCTACACCTTC. This codes for CAWSPGSYGYTF.

The chain has TRBV6-6 and TRBJ1-5; 7 bases fit TRBD1. CDR3 length: 16 amino acids. Trimming removed 6 bases from V and 3 bases from J; junction bases left unmatched: 11. CDR1 and CDR2 from the germline V gene are MNHNY and SVGAGI (reference sequence). CDR3: CASRTIQGRDNQPQHF. The CDR3 coding sequence is TGTGCCAGCAGAACCATACAGGGGCGCGACAATCAGCCCCAGCATTTT.

The rearrangement uses TRBV29-1 and TRBJ2-7, with a weak D call TRBD2 (5 bases). The germline V and J ends were trimmed by 4 bases and 1 base, with 14 bases remaining between them. The CDR3 length is 14 residues. Germline loops: CDR1 SQVTM, CDR2 ANQGSEA. CDR3 region: CSVARARASYEQYF. In DNA form, the CDR3 reads TGCAGCGTTGCGAGGGCTAGGGCTTCCTACGAGCAGTACTTC.

The chain has TRBV5-1 and TRBJ1-1; D unclear. This CDR3 spans 15 amino acids. Trimming took off 0 bases at V and 3 bases at J, with 12 bases between the two ends. Germline lookup yields CDR1 SGHRS and CDR2 YFSETQ. This chain's CDR3 is CASSLESGRYTEAFF. CDR3 nucleotide sequence: TGCGCCAGCAGCTTGGAGTCCGGGAGGTACACTGAAGCTTTCTTT.

The chain combines TRBV12-3 or TRBV12-4 with TRBJ2-2; D gene uncertain. This CDR3 spans 12 amino acids. Trimming took 4 bases from V and 4 from J, leaving 4 bases between them. The CDR3 loop reads CASSSSTGELFF. The DNA for the CDR3 is TGTGCCAGCAGTTCCTCCACCGGGGAGCTGTTTTTT.

The genes are TRBV10-3 and TRBJ2-3, with 7 nucleotides matching TRBD2. CDR1 and CDR2 from the germline V gene are ENHRY and SYGVKD. The CDR3 contains 14 residues. V shed 4 bases, J shed 4 bases, and the junction held 5 bases outside the gene matches. The CDR3 DNA reads as TGTGCCATCAGTGGGCGGGAGATTTCAGATACGCAGTATTTT. Translated: CAISGREISDTQYF.

This clone was counted between two and nine times. This sequence joins TRBV6-5 and TRBJ2-7; 10 bases map to TRBD2. The CDR3 totals 15 residues. Germline loops: CDR1 MNHEY, CDR2 SVGAGI. J gave up 7 bases and V 7 bases, and 13 bases lay outside the gene matches. CDR3 amino acids: CASTPLSGRREEQYF. CDR3 bases: TGTGCCAGCACCCCTCTTAGCGGGAGGCGGGAAGAGCAGTACTTC.

The rearrangement uses TRBV6-5 and TRBJ1-2; TRBD1 aligns across 11 bases. This CDR3 is built from 13 residues. Germline V lookup: CDR1 MNHEY, CDR2 SVGAGI. The ends lost 9 bases at V and 5 bases at J; junction bases unmatched: 5. The DNA of the CDR3 is TGTGCCAGTGGACAGGGGGCTTGGTATGGCTACACCTTC. It yields the protein CASGQGAWYGYTF.

V gene TRBV6-4 combines with J gene TRBJ2-1, with D perhaps matching TRBD2 (6 bases). The CDR3 covers 14 residues. Germline CDR1 MRHNA, CDR2 SNTAGT. Trimming pared 7 bases from V and 2 bases from J, leaving 12 bases between. CDR3 region: CASKVGGTYNEQFF. Written as DNA, the CDR3 is TGTGCCAGCAAGGTGGGGGGAACCTACAATGAGCAGTTCTTC.

V and J are TRBV29-1 and TRBJ1-1, with D possibly TRBD1 on 6 matching bases. V gave up 6 bases and J gave up 6 bases, with 11 bases separating them. Looked up from germline, CDR1 is SQVTM and CDR2 is ANQGSEA. CDR3 length: 11 residues. DNA of the CDR3: TGCAGCGTGCGGACAGTAGCTGAAGCTTTCTTT. It translates to CSVRTVAEAFF.

The chain links TRBV27 to TRBJ2-6, with D possibly matching TRBD1 (5 bases). The germline gives CDR1 MNHEY, CDR2 SMNVEV (reference sequence). V dropped 5 bases and J dropped 0 bases, with 14 bases sitting between them. The CDR3 loop spans 17 amino acids. The CDR3 loop is CASSPNDRSSGANVLTF. CDR3 in DNA: TGTGCCAGCAGTCCAAACGACAGATCCTCTGGGGCCAACGTCCTGACTTTC.